Below, one T cell receptor beta chain is given with its context. The target antigen is unknown. This specimen belongs to a study of OX40 agonist ivuxolimab in advanced cancers. Study findings and constraints: The 0.1-3.0 mg/kg partial responders had among the lowest clonal expansion. Low normalized clonal expansion also occurred in some nonresponding patients.

Sequenced by immunoSEQ multiplex PCR; TCRdb stores in-frame clones only, minus some. This table holds 15,000 to 20,000 clones, around 93% found once. Germline loops: CDR1 SGHRS, CDR2 YFSETQ. The CDR3 sequence is 15 residues long. V was trimmed by 0 bases and J by 3 bases, leaving 13 bases between them. The sequencing here drew on CD4+ or CD8+ T cells sorted from blood, taken in a trial of the OX40 agonist ivuxolimab. The clonotype was recovered from an adult with an advanced solid tumor such as melanoma, head and neck, liver or kidney cancer. V and J are TRBV5-1 and TRBJ2-7; the D call may be TRBD1 or TRBD2 (6 bases each). The CDR3 sequence: CASSLGSGGGYEQYF. CDR3 bases: TGCGCCAGCAGCTTGGGTTCCGGGGGCGGCTACGAGCAGTACTTC.